These 16 T cell receptor beta chains were sequenced from one sample in a study of shared clonotypes between healthy human individuals. Repertoires were generated with immunoSEQ multiplex PCR, while TCRdb's copy carries only in-frame clones and drops some. The sample has 630,000 or so clones; about 98% are singletons. Naive CD8 populations comprised CD45RO-negative cells positively selected for CCR7, excluding terminally differentiated effector memory CD45RA+ cells. Sequenced material: naive CD8+ T cells sorted from blood. Source of these receptors: a young man in good health.

This chain uses TRBV11-1 with TRBJ2-1; D assignment may be TRBD1 or TRBD2 (5 bases each). CDR1 SGHAT and CDR2 FQDESV come from the germline V gene (reference sequence). This CDR3 is built from 16 residues. V gave up 4 bases and J gave up 0 bases, with 13 bases separating them. CDR3 sequence: CASSSPPGGSYNEQFF. The CDR3 DNA reads TGTGCCAGCAGCTCCCCACCTGGGGGCTCCTACAATGAGCAGTTCTTC.

Only one count was recorded for this clone. This chain connects TRBV7-9 to TRBJ2-3, with D perhaps given as TRBD1 or TRBD2 (5 bases each). V was pared by 4 bases and J by 0 bases, with 5 bases between. CDR1 and CDR2 (germline): SEHNR, FQNEAQ (reference sequence). The CDR3 is made up of 13 amino acids. The CDR3 nucleotides read TGTGCCAGCAGCTGGGACAGCACAGATACGCAGTATTTT. As protein: CASSWDSTDTQYF.

The chain is built from TRBV7-9 and TRBJ1-3; 10 bases agree with TRBD1. Germline loops: CDR1 SEHNR, CDR2 FQNEAQ (reference sequence). The CDR3 has 16 residues. Germline trimming cut 5 bases from V and 1 base from J; bases unmatched to any gene: 5. The CDR3 is CASSEDRGGSGNTIYF. In nucleotides, the CDR3 is TGTGCCAGCAGCGAGGACAGGGGGGGTTCTGGAAACACCATATATTTT.

The chain combines TRBV30 with TRBJ2-3; unclear D gene. This CDR3 has 15 amino acids. In germline, CDR1 is GTSNPN, CDR2 SVGIG (reference sequence). Trimming stripped 3 bases from V and 2 bases from J, with 15 bases between. In DNA, the CDR3 is TGTGCCTGGAGCTATGTGACCGGGTTCACAGATACGCAGTATTTT. Protein: CAWSYVTGFTDTQYF. The complete variable domain, with remaining parts taken from reference TRBV30 and TRBJ2-3, reads SQTIHQWPATLVQPVGSPLSLECTVEGTSNPNLYWYRQAAGRGLQLLFYSVGIGQISSEVPQNLSASRPQDRQFILSSKKLLLSDSGFYLCAWSYVTGFTDTQYFGPGTRLTVL.

This clone was picked up one time. This chain links TRBV5-5 with TRBJ2-7, with D possibly matching TRBD2 (6 bases). Germline loops: CDR1 SGHKS, CDR2 YYEKEE (reference sequence). V lost 2 bases, J lost 0 bases, and 12 bases lay in between. The CDR3 extends over 15 amino acids. In DNA form, the CDR3 reads TGTGCCAGCAGCTTAGGCCGGGGGAGCTCCTACGAGCAGTACTTC. This codes for CASSLGRGSSYEQYF.

The chain carries TRBV5-4 and TRBJ1-1; D is unresolved. This CDR3 is built from 14 residues. Trimming took 3 bases from V and 5 from J, leaving 14 bases between them. Germline loops: CDR1 SGHNT, CDR2 YYREEE (reference sequence). Here the CDR3 DNA reads TGTGCCAGCAGCTCCCCGGGGAGTGGGACTGAAGCTTTCTTT. It is translated as CASSSPGSGTEAFF.

This rearrangement joins TRBV7-3 to TRBJ1-5; D ambiguous. The CDR3 runs 16 residues. V lost 1 base and J lost 6, with 16 bases in between. CDR1 and CDR2 (germline): SGHTA, FQGTGA. In nucleotides, the CDR3 is TGTGCCAGCAGCTTAAGATCGGGAGATCAGCGTCAGCCCCAGCATTTT. Protein: CASSLRSGDQRQPQHF.

This clone was observed a single time. At the DNA level, this CDR3 is encoded by other sequences in the same sample as well. The chain carries TRBV27 and TRBJ2-1; D may be TRBD2 (5 bases). V lost 3 bases and J 4 bases, leaving 7 bases between the germline ends. The CDR3 spans 13 residues. Germline V gene data show CDR1 as MNHEY and CDR2 as SMNVEV (reference sequence). CDR3 sequence reads: CASSLGEYNEQFF. Here the CDR3 DNA reads TGTGCCAGCAGTTTGGGAGAGTACAATGAGCAGTTCTTC.

The rearrangement links TRBV25-1 to TRBJ1-1; D is unclear. This CDR3 is 17 amino acids long. CDR1 and CDR2 (germline): MGHDK, SYGVNS. V was shortened by 2 bases and J by 3 bases, with 19 bases between the two germline ends. The CDR3 spells CASSEGRDPDLYTEAFF. CDR3 nucleotide sequence: TGTGCCAGCAGTGAAGGCCGGGATCCAGACTTATACACTGAAGCTTTCTTT.

V usage is TRBV7-9 and J usage is TRBJ2-3, with 7 nucleotides matching TRBD2. Per germline, CDR1 SEHNR and CDR2 FQNEAQ (reference sequence). The V gene end was trimmed by 5 bases and the J gene end by 6 bases; junction bases not matched to a gene: 14. CDR3 length: 16 amino acids. The chain's CDR3 is CASSPKRGGSGDTQYF. CDR3 nucleotides: TGTGCCAGCAGCCCAAAAAGGGGCGGGAGTGGCGATACGCAGTATTTT.

The chain combines TRBV7-2 with TRBJ2-7, with 8 bases lining up with TRBD2. Germline lookup yields CDR1 SGHTA and CDR2 FQGNSA. Germline trimming cut 3 bases from V and 5 bases from J; bases unmatched to any gene: 15. This CDR3 spans 17 amino acids. CDR3 in amino acids: CASSFPTHIAGINEQYF. CDR3 sequence (DNA): TGTGCCAGCAGCTTCCCGACTCATATAGCGGGAATCAACGAGCAGTACTTC.

The chain employs TRBV30 and TRBJ2-7; perhaps D is TRBD1 or TRBD2 (5 bases each). The germline V gene encodes CDR1 GTSNPN and CDR2 SVGIG (reference sequence). Trimming cost V 5 bases and J 12 bases, with 17 bases left between them. This CDR3 comprises 11 residues. CDR3 sequence reads: CAWGAPGGWYF. As DNA, the CDR3 is TGTGCCTGGGGGGCCCCCGGCGGGTGGTACTTC. The full variable domain, completed using reference TRBV30 and TRBJ2-7, is SQTIHQWPATLVQPVGSPLSLECTVEGTSNPNLYWYRQAAGRGLQLLFYSVGIGQISSEVPQNLSASRPQDRQFILSSKKLLLSDSGFYLCAWGAPGGWYFGPGTRLTVT.

The chain uses TRBV29-1 and TRBJ2-2, with D unresolved. This CDR3 comprises 11 residues. V lost 8 bases and J lost 3, with 7 bases in between. CDR1 and CDR2 from the germline V gene are SQVTM and ANQGSEA. CDR3 sequence (DNA): TGCAGCAAATGGGACACCGGGGAGCTGTTTTTT. Protein sequence: CSKWDTGELFF.

CDR3 residues: CASGSGQGATDTQYF. CDR3 DNA sequence: TGTGCTAGTGGTTCGGGACAGGGGGCAACAGATACGCAGTATTTT. The V gene is TRBV12-5, the J gene TRBJ2-3; 12 bases line up with TRBD1. Germline V lookup: CDR1 LGHNT, CDR2 FRNRAP. The CDR3 is 15 residues long. Trimming took 4 bases from V and 3 from J; bases not matched to a gene: 2. Full variable domain (outside the CDR3, taken from reference TRBV12-5 and TRBJ2-3): DARVTQTPRHKVTEMGQEVTMRCQPILGHNTVFWYRQTMMQGLELLAYFRNRAPLDDSGMPKDRFSAEMPDATLATLKIQPSEPRDSAVYFCASGSGQGATDTQYFGPGTRLTVL.

The chain links TRBV27 to TRBJ2-7; TRBD1 might be the D (5 bases). The germline V gene has CDR1 MNHEY and CDR2 SMNVEV (reference sequence). CDR3 length: 12 residues. Deletions cut 8 bases from V and 7 bases from J, with 15 bases between. The CDR3 coding sequence is TGTGCCAGCCGAGAAGGGGCGAAAGAGCAGTACTTC. Its protein is CASREGAKEQYF.

The rearrangement links TRBV9 to TRBJ2-3, with D perhaps matching TRBD1 (5 bases). Germline-derived CDR1 and CDR2 are SGDLS and YYNGEE. CDR3 length equals 16 residues. The V and J ends lost 3 bases and 6 bases respectively, with 20 bases between them. The CDR3 here is CASSAATGSFWDTQYF. In DNA form, the CDR3 reads TGTGCCAGCAGCGCAGCAACAGGCTCATTCTGGGATACGCAGTATTTT. Supplemented by reference TRBV9 and TRBJ2-3, the full variable domain reads DSGVTQTPKHLITATGQRVTLRCSPRSGDLSVYWYQQSLDQGLQFLIQYYNGEERAKGNILERFSAQQFPDLHSELNLSSLELGDSALYFCASSAATGSFWDTQYFGPGTRLTVL.